The 27 T cell receptor beta chains given below trace back to one sample, sequenced in a study of shared clonotypes between healthy human individuals. Sequencing used immunoSEQ multiplex PCR; TCRdb keeps in-frame clones, though not all of them. Of over a million clones in the sample, about 80% were seen once. Sequencing input: memory CD4+ T cells from PBMCs. Subset described: CD45RA-negative fraction. All receptors come from a man aged 18 to 29 in good health. Some clones in this sample may be carry-over from other donors' samples.

This clone is judged medium-sized. Different DNA sequences within this sample yield the same CDR3. The chain joins TRBV7-3 to TRBJ2-2; D is undetermined. The germline CDR1 and CDR2 sequences are SGHTA and FQGTGA. The CDR3 consists of 12 residues. Trimming took 5 bases from V and 7 from J, leaving 8 bases between them. For the CDR3, the DNA is TGTGCCAGCAGCCCCTCGATCGGGGAGCTGTTTTTT. Encoded protein: CASSPSIGELFF.

Comments on this clone: A much larger clone sits a single nucleotide away, making a read error possible. The chain is built from TRBV7-8 and TRBJ2-5; D uncertain. The germline V gene has CDR1 SGHVS and CDR2 FQNEAQ. V lost 4 bases and J 5 bases, leaving 5 bases between the germline ends. The CDR3 spans 11 residues. DNA for the CDR3: TGTGCCAGCAGCTCCCGGGAGACCCAGTACTTC. Residues: CASSSRETQYF.

V gene TRBV5-1 combines with J gene TRBJ2-7; D is unclear. The V end lost 1 base, the J end lost 0 bases, and 8 bases lay between the germline ends. This CDR3 contains 14 residues. Germline V gene lookup returns CDR1 SGHRS and CDR2 YFSETQ. CDR3 nucleotides: TGCGCCAGCAGCTTGTCGGACGGCTCCTACGAGCAGTACTTC. This codes for CASSLSDGSYEQYF. The whole variable domain, filled in from reference TRBV5-1 and TRBJ2-7, reads KAGVTQTPRYLIKTRGQQVTLSCSPISGHRSVSWYQQTPGQGLQFLFEYFSETQRNKGNFPGRFSGRQFSNSRSEMNVSTLELGDSALYLCASSLSDGSYEQYFGPGTRLTVT.

This sequence joins TRBV27 and TRBJ1-4, with TRBD1 matching 7 bases. The CDR3 totals 14 residues. Germline loops: CDR1 MNHEY, CDR2 SMNVEV (reference sequence). Trimming at V came to 5 bases and at J to 8 bases, leaving 8 bases not matched to a gene. The CDR3 DNA reads TGTGCCAGCAGTCAGGAGAGCAGGGGGGAAAAACTGTTTTTT. As protein: CASSQESRGEKLFF. Filled out from reference TRBV27 and TRBJ1-4, the complete variable domain reads EAQVTQNPRYLITVTGKKLTVTCSQNMNHEYMSWYRQDPGLGLRQIYYSMNVEVTDKGDVPEGYKVSRKEKRNFPLILESPSPNQTSLYFCASSQESRGEKLFFGSGTQLSVL.

Concerning this clone itself: The likely explanation is a read error, given a far larger clone one base away. The chain carries TRBV2 and TRBJ2-3; 8 bases are shared with TRBD1. The V and J ends lost 3 bases and 5 bases, in that order; junction bases with no gene match: 4. The CDR3 contains 14 residues. CDR1 and CDR2 from the germline V gene are SNHLY and FYNNEI. CDR3 DNA: TGTGCCAGCAGTGACAGGGGGCTCATAGATACGCAGTATTTT. Translation: CASSDRGLIDTQYF.

Remarks on this clone: The same CDR3 also results from other DNA sequences found in this sample. The chain is built from TRBV25-1 and TRBJ1-5; TRBD1 matches at 9 bases. Germline values: CDR1 MGHDK, CDR2 SYGVNS. CDR3 length equals 13 residues. J gave up 5 bases and V 6 bases, and 2 bases lay outside the gene matches. The CDR3: CASSGQGYQPQHF. The CDR3 DNA is TGTGCCAGCAGCGGACAGGGGTATCAGCCCCAGCATTTT.

The genes are TRBV28 and TRBJ2-7; either TRBD1 or TRBD2 may fit D (5 bases each). CDR1 MDHEN and CDR2 SYDVKM come from the germline V gene. Trimming took off 5 bases at V and 3 bases at J, with 17 bases between the two ends. CDR3 length: 15 residues. CDR3 DNA sequence: TGTGCCAGCAGTCCAACCGGGACCCTAATCTACGAGCAGTACTTC. It codes for CASSPTGTLIYEQYF.

V and J are TRBV5-4 and TRBJ2-1; 7 bases agree with TRBD2. Looked up from germline, CDR1 is SGHNT and CDR2 is YYREEE (reference sequence). Germline trimming cut 5 bases from V and 10 bases from J; bases unmatched to any gene: 12. The CDR3 has 14 residues. The chain's CDR3 is CASRGGLDGWEQFF. DNA of the CDR3: TGTGCCAGCAGGGGTGGACTAGACGGGTGGGAGCAGTTCTTC.

This clone was detected a few times. The chain has TRBV27 and TRBJ2-1, with 7 bases aligning to TRBD2. Germline loops: CDR1 MNHEY, CDR2 SMNVEV (reference sequence). Losses at the gene ends were 6 bases for V and 5 bases for J; bases not matched to a gene: 10. CDR3 length: 15 amino acids. The CDR3 spells CASRILTSRHNEQFF. The CDR3 coding sequence is TGTGCCAGCAGAATCCTGACTAGCAGACACAATGAGCAGTTCTTC.

This clone was detected once. The chain couples TRBV5-3 to TRBJ2-2, with a tentative D call TRBD1 (6 bases). TRBV5-3 carries the ORF label, with uncertain function. V lost 2 bases, J lost 7 bases, and 9 bases lay in between. The CDR3 contains 13 residues. In DNA form, the CDR3 reads TGTGCCAGAAGCTTCCTAGGGGGCGGGGAGCTGTTTTTT. Its protein product is CARSFLGGGELFF.

The table lists this clone with a count of one. The chain recombines TRBV2 with TRBJ1-2; D not resolved. The germline gives CDR1 SNHLY, CDR2 FYNNEI. The CDR3 totals 14 residues. Trimming pared 1 base from V and 0 bases from J, leaving 6 bases between. The CDR3 nucleotides are TGTGCCAGCAGTGAAGGTATAGCTAACTATGGCTACACCTTC. Translating it yields CASSEGIANYGYTF.

The V gene is TRBV5-1, the J gene TRBJ2-5; D is perhaps TRBD1 or TRBD2 (6 bases each). CDR3 length: 15 residues. Germline V CDR1 and CDR2: SGHRS, YFSETQ. Trimming removed 8 bases at V and 7 bases at J, with 24 bases between. The CDR3 region has the DNA TGCGCCAGTAGGAAAGGACAGAGCCAGGAGGGGACCCAGTACTTC. Its protein is CASRKGQSQEGTQYF.

The chain uses TRBV11-2 and TRBJ1-1, with D hard to call. Germline V CDR1 and CDR2: SGHAT, FQNNGV. The CDR3 is 14 amino acids. V shed 2 bases and J shed 3 bases, with 10 bases lying between them. The CDR3 DNA reads as TGTGCCAGCAGCTTAAGTGGCACCTACACTGAAGCTTTCTTT. This gives the protein CASSLSGTYTEAFF.

CDR3 nucleotide sequence: TGTGCCAGCAGCTTAGGTGGACAGCGCACAGATACGCAGTATTTT. Its translation: CASSLGGQRTDTQYF. This sequence joins TRBV11-2 and TRBJ2-3; D might be TRBD1 (6 bases). Trimming pared 1 base from V and 1 base from J, leaving 9 bases between. CDR1 is SGHAT and CDR2 is FQNNGV in the germline V gene. The CDR3 extends over 15 amino acids.

This rearrangement joins TRBV5-5 to TRBJ2-7, with 10 bases aligning to TRBD2. V gave up 0 bases and J gave up 4 bases; unmatched junction bases: 1. The CDR3 runs 14 residues. CDR1 is SGHKS, CDR2 YYEKEE, per germline (reference sequence). CDR3 sequence (DNA): TGTGCCAGCAGCTTGGATAGCGGGGGGTACGAGCAGTACTTC. Its translation: CASSLDSGGYEQYF.

V usage is TRBV7-6 and J usage is TRBJ1-3, with 7 bases aligning to TRBD1. V dropped 8 bases and J dropped 2; count of bases not matched to a gene: 6. CDR1 is SGHVS, CDR2 FNYEAQ, per germline. This CDR3 comprises 14 residues. The DNA for the CDR3 is TGTGCCAGCCAGGGGGGGGATGCTGGAAACACCATATATTTT. It codes for CASQGGDAGNTIYF.

The CDR3 coding sequence is TGCGCCAGCTTTGACCCAGGGGCCGGGGAGACCCAGTACTTC. As protein: CASFDPGAGETQYF. V usage is TRBV5-1 and J usage is TRBJ2-5; a possible D gene is TRBD1 (6 bases). Trimming removed 7 bases at V and 5 bases at J, with 18 bases between. The germline CDR1 and CDR2 sequences are SGHRS and YFSETQ. The CDR3 is made up of 14 amino acids.

The chain recombines TRBV28 with TRBJ1-5; D is perhaps TRBD1 (5 bases). Germline assignment: CDR1 MDHEN and CDR2 SYDVKM. The CDR3 spans 16 residues. Trimming shortened V by 2 bases and J by 4 bases, and 15 bases separated the two germline ends. CDR3 sequence: CASSLGLDTDNQPQHF. CDR3 nucleotide sequence: TGTGCCAGCAGTTTAGGCCTGGACACGGATAATCAGCCCCAGCATTTT.

The gene calls are TRBV27 and TRBJ1-2; 7 nucleotides line up with TRBD1. Germline V CDR1 and CDR2: MNHEY, SMNVEV (reference sequence). J lost 6 bases, V lost 3 bases, and 7 bases had no gene match. The CDR3 covers 14 residues. The CDR3: CASSFRGTEDGYTF. The CDR3, as DNA: TGTGCCAGCAGTTTCCGCGGGACAGAGGATGGCTACACCTTC.

The genes are TRBV18 and TRBJ2-5; D gene ambiguous. The germline CDR1 and CDR2 sequences are KGHSH and LQKENI. The V end lost 4 bases, the J end lost 4 bases, and 13 bases lay between the germline ends. The CDR3 has 14 residues. The CDR3 DNA reads as TGTGCCAGCTCACTGGTAGCCCCGGGAGAGACCCAGTACTTC. This sequence encodes CASSLVAPGETQYF.

A remark on this clone: The sample has other DNA sequences that encode this CDR3 too. Here the CDR3 DNA reads TGTGCCAGCAGCCAAGGAAGGACGTCTGGGGCCAACGTCCTGACTTTC. This translates into CASSQGRTSGANVLTF. This rearrangement joins TRBV4-2 to TRBJ2-6; no firm D call. V shed 1 base and J shed 1 base, with 8 bases lying between them. Per germline, CDR1 LGHNA and CDR2 YNFKEQ. The CDR3 covers 16 residues.

V and J are TRBV28 and TRBJ1-5; no clear D gene. CDR1 is MDHEN, CDR2 SYDVKM, per germline. The CDR3 sequence is 16 residues long. Trimming cost V 6 bases and J 2 bases, with 17 bases left between them. CDR3 in DNA: TGTGCCAGCAGACCGGGAGGGATGGTTGGCAATCAGCCCCAGCATTTT. Protein: CASRPGGMVGNQPQHF.

The rearrangement uses TRBV4-1 and TRBJ2-5; TRBD2 matches at 7 bases. The CDR3 spans 15 residues. The germline CDR1 and CDR2 sequences are MGHRA and YSYEKL. V trimming: 2 bases; J trimming: 1 base; junction bases outside the gene matches: 4. Written as DNA, the CDR3 is TGCGCCAGCAGCCAATCTCTAGCGGCCCAAGAGACCCAGTACTTC. This codes for CASSQSLAAQETQYF.

V gene TRBV5-6 combines with J gene TRBJ1-1, with unresolved D. V was cut by 1 base and J by 2 bases, with 6 bases left in between. CDR1 and CDR2 (germline): SGHDT, YYEEEE. This CDR3 has 13 residues. CDR3 in amino acids: CASSLSSNTEAFF. CDR3 DNA: TGTGCCAGCAGCTTGTCCTCTAACACTGAAGCTTTCTTT.

The V call is TRBV28, the J call TRBJ1-1; 9 nucleotides line up with TRBD1. Unmatched junction bases numbered 4, after V lost 7 bases and J lost 1 base. The CDR3 is 14 amino acids. Germline CDR1 MDHEN, CDR2 SYDVKM. The CDR3 nucleotides read TGTGCCAGCACCCTGGGACAGGGGAACACTGAAGCTTTCTTT. It yields the protein CASTLGQGNTEAFF. The full variable domain, in which reference TRBV28 and TRBJ1-1 provide the parts outside the CDR3, is DVKVTQSSRYLVKRTGEKVFLECVQDMDHENMFWYRQDPGLGLRLIYFSYDVKMKEKGDIPEGYSVSREKKERFSLILESASTNQTSMYLCASTLGQGNTEAFFGQGTRLTVV.

The chain has TRBV27 and TRBJ2-1, with 10 nucleotides matching TRBD2. Germline assignment: CDR1 MNHEY and CDR2 SMNVEV (reference sequence). Trimming took 8 bases from V and 5 from J; bases not matched to a gene: 9. The CDR3 consists of 15 residues. In DNA form, the CDR3 reads TGTGCCAGCGGGAGGTGGACTAGCGGTAACAATGAGCAGTTCTTC. Residues: CASGRWTSGNNEQFF.

The V call is TRBV4-1, the J call TRBJ2-7; no clear D gene. V was clipped by 4 bases and J by 2 bases, with 15 bases between them. The CDR3 sequence is 15 residues long. Looked up from germline, CDR1 is MGHRA and CDR2 is YSYEKL. For the CDR3, the DNA is TGCGCCAGCAGCCGGGGTGGAGCTACGGCCTACGAGCAGTACTTC. This encodes CASSRGGATAYEQYF.